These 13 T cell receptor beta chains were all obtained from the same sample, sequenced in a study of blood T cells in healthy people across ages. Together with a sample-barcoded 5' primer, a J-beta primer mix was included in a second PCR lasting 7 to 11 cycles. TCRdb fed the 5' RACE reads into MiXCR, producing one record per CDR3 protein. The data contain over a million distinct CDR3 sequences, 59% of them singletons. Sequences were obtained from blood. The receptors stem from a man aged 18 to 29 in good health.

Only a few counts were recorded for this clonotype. The CDR3 is CSARGDHSGAKGYEQYF. Here the CDR3 DNA reads TGCAGTGCTAGAGGGGACCATAGCGGTGCTAAGGGCTACGAGCAGTACTTC. The chain is built from TRBV20-1 and TRBJ2-4; the D gene is possibly TRBD2 (6 bases). The DNA end is a closer match to TRBJ2-7, so the J assignment may be wrong. Germline CDR1 is DFQATT and CDR2 is SNEGSKA (reference sequence). The length of the CDR3 is 17 residues.

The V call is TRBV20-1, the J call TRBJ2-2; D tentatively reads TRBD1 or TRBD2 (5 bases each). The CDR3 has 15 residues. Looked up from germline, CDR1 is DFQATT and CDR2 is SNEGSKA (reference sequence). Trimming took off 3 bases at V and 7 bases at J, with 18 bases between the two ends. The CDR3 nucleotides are TGCAGTGCTAGTACGGGACGGCTGCTTGGCGGGGAGCTGTTTTTT. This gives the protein CSASTGRLLGGELFF.

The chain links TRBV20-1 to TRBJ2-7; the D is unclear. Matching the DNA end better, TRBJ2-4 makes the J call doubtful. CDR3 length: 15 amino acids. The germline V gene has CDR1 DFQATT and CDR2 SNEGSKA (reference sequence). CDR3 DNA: TGCAGTGCTAGAGATCAGGCCCCTCCGGGCAACATTCAGTACTTC. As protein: CSARDQAPPGNIQYF.

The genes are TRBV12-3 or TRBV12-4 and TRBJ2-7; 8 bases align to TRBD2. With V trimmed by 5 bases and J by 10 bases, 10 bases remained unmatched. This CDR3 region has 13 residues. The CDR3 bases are TGTGCCAGCAGTACCGGGACTAGTAACCTCCAGTACTTC. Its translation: CASSTGTSNLQYF.

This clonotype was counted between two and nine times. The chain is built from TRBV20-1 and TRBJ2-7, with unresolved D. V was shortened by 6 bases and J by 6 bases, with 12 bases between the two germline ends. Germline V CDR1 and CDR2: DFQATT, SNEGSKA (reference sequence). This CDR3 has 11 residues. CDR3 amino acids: CSAEPGSEQYF. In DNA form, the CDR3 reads TGCAGTGCGGAACCAGGTTCCGAGCAGTACTTC.

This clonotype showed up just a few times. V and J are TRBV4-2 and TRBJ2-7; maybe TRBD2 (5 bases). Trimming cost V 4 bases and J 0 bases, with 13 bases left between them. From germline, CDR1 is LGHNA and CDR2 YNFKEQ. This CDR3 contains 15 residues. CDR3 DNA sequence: TGTGCCAGCAGCCTAGGACTCCCAACCTCCTACGAGCAGTACTTC. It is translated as CASSLGLPTSYEQYF.

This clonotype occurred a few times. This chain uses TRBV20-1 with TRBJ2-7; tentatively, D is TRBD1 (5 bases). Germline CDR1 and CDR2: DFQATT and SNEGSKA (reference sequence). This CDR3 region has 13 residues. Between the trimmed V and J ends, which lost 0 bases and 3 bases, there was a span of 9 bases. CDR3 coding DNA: TGCAGTGCTAGAGATCCAGGGATCTACGAGCAGTACTTC. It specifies CSARDPGIYEQYF.

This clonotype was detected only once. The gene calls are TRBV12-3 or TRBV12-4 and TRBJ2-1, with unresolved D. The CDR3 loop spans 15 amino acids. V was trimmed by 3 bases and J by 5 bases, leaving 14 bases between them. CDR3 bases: TGTGCCAGCAGTTTCTCCCGGGCCCGCGACAATGAGCAGTTCTTC. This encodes CASSFSRARDNEQFF.

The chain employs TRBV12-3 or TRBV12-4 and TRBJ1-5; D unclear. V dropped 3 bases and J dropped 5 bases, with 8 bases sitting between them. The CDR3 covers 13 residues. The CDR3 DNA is TGTGCCAGCAGTTTGAATGAAGATCAGCCCCAGCATTTT. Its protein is CASSLNEDQPQHF.

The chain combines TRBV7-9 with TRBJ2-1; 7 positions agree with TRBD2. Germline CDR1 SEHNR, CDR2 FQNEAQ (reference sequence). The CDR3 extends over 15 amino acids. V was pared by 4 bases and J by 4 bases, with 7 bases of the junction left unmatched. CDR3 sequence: CASSSLEGGYNEQFF. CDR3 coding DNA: TGTGCCAGCAGCTCCTTGGAGGGAGGGTACAATGAGCAGTTCTTC.

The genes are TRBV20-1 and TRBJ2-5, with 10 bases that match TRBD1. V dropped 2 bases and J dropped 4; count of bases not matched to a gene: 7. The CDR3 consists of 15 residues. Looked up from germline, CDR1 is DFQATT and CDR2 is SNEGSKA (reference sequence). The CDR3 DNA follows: TGCAGTGCTAGATCCGGGACAGGGGTATTAGAGACCCAGTACTTC. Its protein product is CSARSGTGVLETQYF.

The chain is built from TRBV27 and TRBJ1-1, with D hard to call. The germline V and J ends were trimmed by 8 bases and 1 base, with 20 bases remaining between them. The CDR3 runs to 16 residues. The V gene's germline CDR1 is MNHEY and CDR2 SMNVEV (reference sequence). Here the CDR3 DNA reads TGTGCCAGCTTGCCCGTAGGGTTAGGAGGGAACACTGAAGCTTTCTTT. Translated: CASLPVGLGGNTEAFF.

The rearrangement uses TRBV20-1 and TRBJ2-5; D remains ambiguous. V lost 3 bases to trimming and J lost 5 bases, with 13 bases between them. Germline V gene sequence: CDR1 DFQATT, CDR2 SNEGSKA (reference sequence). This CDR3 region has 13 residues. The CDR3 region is CSASGVGRETQYF. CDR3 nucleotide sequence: TGCAGTGCTAGCGGCGTAGGCCGGGAGACCCAGTACTTC.